These 9 T cell receptor beta chains originate from one sample sequenced in a study of blood T cell repertoires in COVID-19. Method: immunoSEQ multiplex PCR; TCRdb's copy keeps in-frame clones and lacks some. The sample has 250,000 or so clones, 88% seen once; the top ten hold less than 3%. Sequenced material: peripheral blood. These receptors all come from a woman aged 55-75 years with acute or convalescent COVID-19.

This clone has more than one count but fewer than ten. The chain links TRBV28 to TRBJ2-5, with 8 bases aligning to TRBD1. In germline, CDR1 is MDHEN, CDR2 SYDVKM. The V segment lost 6 bases and the J segment 5 bases; nucleotides outside the gene matches: 17. The CDR3 is made up of 17 amino acids. This CDR3 reads CASRGRQGLGARETQYF. The CDR3 coding sequence is TGTGCCAGCAGGGGAAGACAGGGGCTCGGGGCCAGGGAGACCCAGTACTTC.

This clone has a handful of counts. This sequence joins TRBV2 and TRBJ1-4; D is uncertain. The CDR3 is 16 amino acids. The germline V gene has CDR1 SNHLY and CDR2 FYNNEI. The V gene lost 5 bases and the J gene lost 4 bases, with 17 bases spanning the gap. CDR3 sequence: CASSPIVARGNEKLFF. The CDR3 DNA follows: TGTGCCAGCAGTCCAATAGTGGCCAGAGGTAATGAAAAACTGTTTTTT.

This chain links TRBV6-5 with TRBJ2-7, with 9 bases matching TRBD2. V dropped 6 bases and J dropped 6; count of bases not matched to a gene: 12. Germline V CDR1 and CDR2: MNHEY, SVGAGI. The CDR3 has 15 residues. CDR3 sequence (DNA): TGTGCCAGCAGGCTTAGCGGGAGCTCCCCTACCGAGCAGTACTTC. As protein: CASRLSGSSPTEQYF.

The chain couples TRBV5-6 to TRBJ1-4; 7 nucleotides line up with TRBD1. The CDR3 spans 19 residues. Unmatched junction bases numbered 14, after V lost 0 bases and J lost 3 bases. CDR1 and CDR2 (germline): SGHDT, YYEEEE. The CDR3 here is CASSLAPGRGRLSNEKLFF. The CDR3 coding sequence is TGTGCCAGCAGCTTGGCCCCCGGGAGGGGGCGGTTGTCTAATGAAAAACTGTTTTTT.

The rearrangement uses TRBV6-4 and TRBJ1-5, with a weak D call TRBD1 (5 bases). Germline V gene lookup returns CDR1 MRHNA and CDR2 SNTAGT. V dropped 5 bases and J dropped 4 bases, with 12 bases sitting between them. The CDR3 covers 14 residues. The CDR3 is CASSSYGGNQPQHF. The CDR3 DNA sequence: TGTGCCAGCAGTAGTTATGGGGGGAATCAGCCCCAGCATTTT.

The V and J genes are TRBV11-2 and TRBJ1-1; weak D call: TRBD1 (5 bases). The length of the CDR3 is 15 residues. V was trimmed by 4 bases and J by 4 bases, leaving 16 bases between them. The germline V gene has CDR1 SGHAT and CDR2 FQNNGV. CDR3 loop: CASSSGSGEGTEAFF. The CDR3 bases are TGTGCCAGCAGCTCAGGGTCGGGAGAGGGCACTGAAGCTTTCTTT.

The J gene is TRBJ2-7, the V gene TRBV30, with a weak D call TRBD2 (7 bases). This CDR3 has 15 amino acids. Germline assignment: CDR1 GTSNPN and CDR2 SVGIG (reference sequence). The germline V and J ends were trimmed by 1 base and 0 bases, with 13 bases remaining between them. Here the CDR3 reads CAWSGWGGDSYEQYF. CDR3 nucleotide sequence: TGTGCCTGGAGTGGATGGGGGGGCGACTCCTACGAGCAGTACTTC.

The DNA of the CDR3 is TGTGCCAGCAGTGGCTGGTTGCGGGAGACCTACAATGAGCAGTTCTTC. Translating gives CASSGWLRETYNEQFF. This chain links TRBV6-1 with TRBJ2-1; 7 bases map to TRBD2. CDR1 MNHNS and CDR2 SASEGT come from the germline V gene. The V segment lost 4 bases and the J segment 2 bases; nucleotides outside the gene matches: 8. There are 16 residues in the CDR3.

The J gene is TRBJ1-1, the V gene TRBV3-1 (or the pseudogene TRBV3-2), with TRBD1 identical over 8 bases. Germline V CDR1 and CDR2: LGHDT, YNNKEL (reference sequence). V dropped 0 bases and J dropped 8; count of bases not matched to a gene: 17. This CDR3 region has 18 residues. This CDR3 is CASSQDSPQGASAREAFF. For the CDR3, the DNA is TGTGCCAGCAGCCAAGATTCCCCCCAGGGGGCGTCGGCGCGGGAAGCTTTCTTT.